This is a list of T cell receptor beta chains from one sample in a study of cytomegalovirus exposure and HLA in healthy donors. Assay: immunoSEQ multiplex PCR; the TCRdb copy retains only in-frame clones and omits some. In total, the table holds some 130,000 clones. Sequenced material: PBMCs. Receptors were obtained from a woman in her 40s in good health and CMV-seropositive. Both conserved end residues are part of each CDR3. A D gene is named only where the DNA matches it firmly.

J | V | D | DNA | CDR3
TRBJ1-4 | TRBV19 | TRBD1 | TGTGCCACCTCGGGACAGGGAGGAGGAAATGAAAAACTGTTTTTT | CATSGQGGGNEKLFF
TRBJ2-7 | TRBV5-1 | TRBD2 | TGCGCCAGCAGCAGCGGGACTAGCGGCTACGAGCAGTACTTC | CASSSGTSGYEQYF
TRBJ2-7 | TRBV5-6 | . | TGTGCCAGCAGCTTGGTGAGAGACGAGCAGTACTTC | CASSLVRDEQYF
TRBJ2-1 | TRBV28 | . | TGTGCCAGCAGTTTACAACAGGGTCCCAATGAGCAGTTCTTC | CASSLQQGPNEQFF
TRBJ1-1 | TRBV2 | . | TGTGCCAGCAACCGCGGGGGGGGTGAAGCTTTCTTT | CASNRGGGEAFF
TRBJ2-7 | TRBV6-1 | . | TGTGCCAGCAGGATGGGACAATACTACGAGCAGTACTTC | CASRMGQYYEQYF
TRBJ2-5 | TRBV4-1 | TRBD1 | TGCGCCAGCAGCCAATCACCCGGGACAGGGGGTCGGGAGCAGTACTTC | CASSQSPGTGGREQYF
TRBJ2-1 | TRBV2 | TRBD2 | TGTGCCAGCAGAAAGTCCAGCGGGAGGGGGAGTGAGCAGTTCTTC | CASRKSSGRGSEQFF
TRBJ2-7 | TRBV7-7 | . | TGTGCCAGCAGCTTAAGTCAGGGCGAATTTTACGAGCAGTACTTC | CASSLSQGEFYEQYF
TRBJ1-2 | TRBV27 | . | TGTGCCAGCAGTTTATACTCAACCGTTACCTATGGCTACACCTTC | CASSLYSTVTYGYTF
TRBJ1-5 | TRBV11-2 | . | TGTGCCAGCAGCCCCAGTGGGGGGAATCAGCCCCAGCATTTT | CASSPSGGNQPQHF
TRBJ2-7 | TRBV2 | TRBD1 | TGTGCCAGCAGCCAGGACAGGACCTCCTACGAGCAGTACTTC | CASSQDRTSYEQYF
TRBJ1-2 | TRBV5-1 | . | TGCGCCAGCAGCTTGGAGCGATCAGGGGATGGCTACACCTTC | CASSLERSGDGYTF
TRBJ1-3 | TRBV28 | TRBD1 | TGTGCCAGCAGTTACCCGACAGGGAAAAACACCATATATTTT | CASSYPTGKNTIYF
TRBJ2-7 | TRBV9 | TRBD1 | TGTGCCAGCAGCCCCGGACAGGCCTACGAGCAGTACTTC | CASSPGQAYEQYF
TRBJ2-4 | TRBV29-1 | . | TGCAGCGTTGAAGGGGGTCTCCCGGGGATTCAGTACTTC | CSVEGGLPGIQYF
TRBJ2-5 | TRBV6-1 | TRBD1 | TGTGCCGGCAGTGAAATCCACGACAGGGTAGGGGAGACCCAGTACTTC | CAGSEIHDRVGETQYF
TRBJ1-4 | TRBV9 | . | TGTGCCAGCAGCGGGGGGACACATGAAAAACTGTTTTTT | CASSGGTHEKLFF
TRBJ2-7 | TRBV27 | . | TGTGCCAGCAGTTCCTTAGGGGGGGCCTACGAGCAGTACTTC | CASSSLGGAYEQYF
TRBJ2-5 | TRBV5-4 | . | TGTGCCAGCAGCTTGGACAGGCAAGAGACCCAGTACTTC | CASSLDRQETQYF
TRBJ1-4 | TRBV6-6 | TRBD1 | TGTGCCAGCAGTCATGGACAGGGTTCTGAAAAACTGTTTTTT | CASSHGQGSEKLFF
TRBJ1-1 | TRBV9 | . | TGTGCCAGCAGCGTACAGGCCCAGGGAACTGAAGCTTTCTTT | CASSVQAQGTEAFF
TRBJ1-1 | TRBV5-1 | . | TGCGCCAGCAGCTTGAGGGGGGGCTTGGAAACTTTCTTT | CASSLRGGLETFF
TRBJ2-3 | TRBV6-4 | . | TGTGCCAGCAGTGACTCGAAATTGGCACGGCGGGAACTCACAGATACGCAGTATTTT | CASSDSKLARRELTDTQYF
TRBJ2-1 | TRBV30 | TRBD2 | TGTGCCTGGACTAGCGGGAGAGGTGGTTACTACAATGAGCAGTTCTTC | CAWTSGRGGYYNEQFF
TRBJ1-1 | TRBV18 | . | TGTGCCAGCTCACCGAGGGAGGGGCGGTACGGCACTGAAGCTTTCTTT | CASSPREGRYGTEAFF
TRBJ1-2 | TRBV6-4 | TRBD1 | TGTGCCAGCAGAGCCTCCGACAGGGTTAACTATGGCTACACCTTC | CASRASDRVNYGYTF
TRBJ2-6 | TRBV29-1 | TRBD1 | TGCAGCGTTGGGGACAGGGCTGGGGCCAACGTCCTGACTTTC | CSVGDRAGANVLTF
TRBJ2-1 | TRBV11-1 | TRBD1 | TGTGCCAGCAGCCAGGACAGGAACAATGAGCAGTTCTTC | CASSQDRNNEQFF
TRBJ2-5 | TRBV6-5 | . | TGTGCCAGCAGAACTAGCCGTGAGACCCAGTACTTC | CASRTSRETQYF
TRBJ2-5 | TRBV6-5 | . | TGTGCCAGCAGGCCCCAGGGGAGAGGAGAGACCCAGTACTTC | CASRPQGRGETQYF
TRBJ2-1 | TRBV30 | . | TGTGCCTGGAGCGGGGCTAGCGACTACAATGAGCAGTTCTTC | CAWSGASDYNEQFF
TRBJ2-3 | TRBV29-1 | . | TGCAGCGTTGAATGGGAGCGGAAAACCCAGACTTCCACAGATACGCAGTATTTT | CSVEWERKTQTSTDTQYF
TRBJ2-7 | TRBV9 | . | TGTGCCAGCAGCGTAGGGGAGAATCCAACCTACGAGCAGTACTTC | CASSVGENPTYEQYF